A single sample is the source of the 7 T cell receptor beta chains below, sequenced in a study of T-cell memory formation after mild COVID-19. MiXCR, applied by TCRdb to the 5' RACE reads, yields one record per CDR3 protein. The table lists around 50,000 distinct CDR3 sequences, roughly a quarter of them singletons. Sequences were obtained from PBMCs or a T cell subset sorted from them (not recorded which). The receptors shown here come from a man younger than 30 who had mild COVID-19 (a few samples of this study predate the infection). Cell type and time point are not known.

This clonotype was found a few times. The chain uses TRBV4-3 and TRBJ2-1, with TRBD1 matching 9 bases. Germline CDR1 and CDR2: LGHNA and YSLEER. Germline trimming cut 3 bases from V and 7 bases from J; bases unmatched to any gene: 7. The CDR3 is 15 residues long. The CDR3 loop is CASSQGQGVGNEQFF. In DNA form, the CDR3 reads TGCGCCAGCAGCCAGGGACAGGGTGTGGGGAATGAGCAGTTCTTC.

A note on this clonotype: The germline gene is not matched at one end of the junction; a read error may be the cause. The rearrangement links TRBV11-2 to TRBJ2-3; D call uncertain. This CDR3 is built from 15 residues. Germline CDR1 reads SGHAT; CDR2 reads FQNNGV. CDR3 loop: CASSLEAVVTDPQYF. In DNA, the CDR3 is TGTGCCAGCAGCTTAGAGGCGGTGGTCACAGATCCGCAGTATTTT.

This rearrangement joins TRBV4-3 to TRBJ2-3; possible D gene TRBD1, 6 bases. This CDR3 contains 16 residues. The germline V and J ends were trimmed by 3 bases and 0 bases, with 13 bases remaining between them. In germline, CDR1 is LGHNA, CDR2 YSLEER. The CDR3 DNA sequence: TGCGCCAGCAGCCAGGGGACAAGTACTAGCACAGATACGCAGTATTTT. Residues: CASSQGTSTSTDTQYF.

This clonotype has more than one count but fewer than ten. V gene TRBV12-3 or TRBV12-4 combines with J gene TRBJ2-7, with 11 bases fitting TRBD2. After removal of 6 bases from V and 4 bases from J, the junction contained 11 bases not matched to a gene. CDR3 length: 16 residues. CDR3 sequence: CASSPLRLAGIYEQYF. The CDR3 DNA reads TGTGCCAGCAGCCCGCTGCGACTAGCGGGGATATACGAGCAGTACTTC.

The chain recombines TRBV7-9 with TRBJ1-2; possible D gene TRBD1, 6 bases. The CDR3 consists of 14 residues. V was trimmed by 5 bases and J by 4 bases, leaving 14 bases between them. Germline V lookup: CDR1 SEHNR, CDR2 FQNEAQ (reference sequence). The chain's CDR3 is CASSGQRARYGYTF. Here the CDR3 DNA reads TGTGCCAGCAGCGGACAGAGGGCACGCTATGGCTACACCTTC.

The V call is TRBV9, the J call TRBJ1-1, with no clear D. The CDR3 runs to 13 residues. Germline V gene lookup returns CDR1 SGDLS and CDR2 YYNGEE. Trimming took off 0 bases at V and 3 bases at J, with 6 bases between the two ends. DNA for the CDR3: TGTGCCAGCAGCGTAGAGCGGTACACTGAAGCTTTCTTT. It encodes CASSVERYTEAFF.

V and J are TRBV7-3 and TRBJ2-1; D not resolved. V gave up 5 bases and J gave up 9 bases, with 8 bases separating them. CDR3 size: 11 residues. Germline CDR1 reads SGHTA; CDR2 reads FQGTGA. The CDR3 sequence: CASSQGSEQFF. In DNA, the CDR3 is TGTGCCAGCAGCCAAGGCAGTGAGCAGTTCTTC.